Detailed here is one TCR beta chain. This sample was included in a study of shared clonotypes between healthy human individuals. V shed 4 bases and J shed 4 bases, with 11 bases lying between them. The CDR3 is made up of 14 amino acids. Germline V gives CDR1 MGHRA, CDR2 YSYEKL. Clones were sequenced by immunoSEQ multiplex PCR, and TCRdb holds only the in-frame ones, with some missing. This sample yields under 2.5 million clones, of which roughly 90% are seen a single time; 0.37% belongs to the top ten. The V gene is TRBV4-1, the J gene TRBJ2-1; D perhaps matches TRBD2 (6 bases). This clonotype was sampled from a man aged 18 to 29 in good health. Some clones in this sample may be carry-over from other donors' samples. The sample comprised naive CD4+ T cells from PBMCs. Noted subset: CD45RA+ positively selected. The CDR3 DNA follows: TGCGCCAGCAGCCTTCGGGACTTTTACAATGAGCAGTTCTTC. It is translated as CASSLRDFYNEQFF.